The next 20 T cell receptor beta chains were all read from a single sample in a study of cytomegalovirus exposure and HLA in healthy donors. PCR used 60 Vbeta primers and 13 Jbeta primers. TCRdb's copy holds only in-frame clones and misses some; the assay was immunoSEQ multiplex PCR. The sample consists of 150,000 to 200,000 clones, around 74% of them appearing once. Sequences were obtained from PBMCs. Receptor source: a female donor in good health and CMV-seronegative.

The rearrangement joins TRBV25-1 to TRBJ1-3; 8 bases line up with TRBD1. Unmatched junction bases numbered 12, after V lost 4 bases and J lost 4 bases. Germline loops: CDR1 MGHDK, CDR2 SYGVNS. The CDR3 runs 17 residues. The CDR3 DNA reads as TGTGCCAGCAGTGTAGAGTCAGCAGGGACAGGAGGAAACACCATATATTTT. Protein: CASSVESAGTGGNTIYF.

The CDR3 coding sequence is TGCGCCACCCCTTGGACAGTTTCGGATGGCTACACCTTC. It yields the protein CATPWTVSDGYTF. The rearrangement uses TRBV10-1 and TRBJ1-2; tentatively, D is TRBD1 (6 bases). CDR1 is WNHNN and CDR2 is SYGVQD in the germline V gene (reference sequence). Trimming took off 10 bases at V and 6 bases at J, with 18 bases between the two ends. This CDR3 comprises 13 residues.

The chain recombines TRBV7-2 with TRBJ1-2; the D gene is possibly TRBD1 (5 bases). Germline CDR1 reads SGHTA; CDR2 reads FQGNSA. V was pared by 2 bases and J by 2 bases, with 9 bases between. The CDR3 loop spans 14 amino acids. The DNA of the CDR3 is TGTGCCAGCAGCTTACAGGGATCAAACTATGGCTACACCTTC. Its protein product is CASSLQGSNYGYTF.

CDR3 sequence: CASSLSAGGRADTQYF. CDR3 coding DNA: TGTGCCAGCAGCTTATCGGCAGGGGGCCGGGCAGATACGCAGTATTTT. The V and J genes are TRBV7-2 and TRBJ2-3, with TRBD1 identical over 8 bases. J gave up 4 bases and V 2 bases, and 8 bases lay outside the gene matches. The V gene's germline CDR1 is SGHTA and CDR2 FQGNSA. This CDR3 comprises 16 residues.

V and J are TRBV12-5 and TRBJ2-1; TRBD1 might be the D (6 bases). The CDR3 is 14 amino acids. Germline V gene data show CDR1 as LGHNT and CDR2 as FRNRAP. V was shortened by 5 bases and J by 4 bases, with 12 bases between the two germline ends. CDR3 loop: CASGPHDRYNEQFF. In DNA, the CDR3 is TGTGCTAGTGGTCCCCATGACAGGTACAATGAGCAGTTCTTC.

This clone has a single count. V gene TRBV5-1 combines with J gene TRBJ2-3; D is possibly TRBD2 (6 bases). The germline V and J ends were trimmed by 1 base and 3 bases, with 12 bases remaining between them. The germline gives CDR1 SGHRS, CDR2 YFSETQ. CDR3 length: 15 residues. This chain's CDR3 is CASSLPAAGTDTQYF. The CDR3 coding sequence is TGCGCCAGCAGCTTGCCCGCGGCGGGGACAGATACGCAGTATTTT.

This chain uses TRBV27 with TRBJ2-1; a possible D gene is TRBD1 (6 bases). Per the germline V gene, CDR1 is MNHEY and CDR2 is SMNVEV (reference sequence). This CDR3 spans 12 amino acids. V shed 6 bases and J shed 7 bases, with 10 bases lying between them. CDR3 nucleotide sequence: TGTGCCAGCAGGGCAGGGGCGAATGAGCAGTTCTTC. Translating it yields CASRAGANEQFF.

This chain links TRBV7-2 with TRBJ1-3; possible D gene TRBD1, 5 bases. Germline V gives CDR1 SGHTA, CDR2 FQGNSA. The CDR3 has 15 amino acids. V lost 2 bases and J lost 3, with 11 bases in between. The CDR3 loop reads CASSLHGGDGNTIYF. The DNA of the CDR3 is TGTGCCAGCAGCTTACATGGGGGGGATGGAAACACCATATATTTT.

The rearrangement uses TRBV5-1 and TRBJ2-2; TRBD1 agrees at 7 bases. The CDR3 covers 16 residues. V lost 4 bases, J lost 2 bases, and 8 bases stayed unmatched. Germline assignment: CDR1 SGHRS and CDR2 YFSETQ. CDR3 sequence reads: CASSVTPGGNTGELFF. Here the CDR3 DNA reads TGCGCCAGCAGCGTCACGCCAGGGGGAAACACCGGGGAGCTGTTTTTT.

The chain has TRBV7-9 and TRBJ2-7; TRBD2 might be the D (6 bases). The germline V gene encodes CDR1 SEHNR and CDR2 FQNEAQ (reference sequence). V was pared by 6 bases and J by 6 bases, with 9 bases between. This CDR3 is 11 amino acids long. The CDR3 DNA follows: TGTGCCAGCAGGGAGGGAGGCGAGCAGTACTTC. Its translation: CASREGGEQYF.

The genes are TRBV13 and TRBJ2-6; 7 nucleotides line up with TRBD1. Trimming cost V 6 bases and J 2 bases; bases outside gene matches: 4. CDR3 length: 15 residues. Germline V gene data show CDR1 as PRHDT and CDR2 as FYEKMQ (reference sequence). The CDR3 loop reads CASSSGTAGANVLTF. The CDR3 nucleotides read TGTGCCAGCAGTTCCGGGACAGCTGGGGCCAACGTCCTGACTTTC. The variable domain in full, completed from reference TRBV13 and TRBJ2-6, reads AAGVIQSPRHLIKEKRETATLKCYPIPRHDTVYWYQQGPGQDPQFLISFYEKMQSDKGSIPDRFSAQQFSDYHSELNMSSLELGDSALYFCASSSGTAGANVLTFGAGSRLTVL.

Remarks on this clone: Other nucleotide sequences from this sample produce the same CDR3. V is TRBV6-6 and J is TRBJ1-1; D is uncertain. CDR1 MNHNY and CDR2 SVGAGI come from the germline V gene (reference sequence). The CDR3 totals 14 residues. Trimming pared 0 bases from V and 1 base from J, leaving 6 bases between. The CDR3 reads CASSYSGGNTEAFF. Here the CDR3 DNA reads TGTGCCAGCAGTTACTCGGGAGGGAACACTGAAGCTTTCTTT.

The gene calls are TRBV19 and TRBJ2-7; 9 bases agree with TRBD1. CDR3 length equals 13 residues. The germline V gene has CDR1 LNHDA and CDR2 SQIVND (reference sequence). V dropped 3 bases and J dropped 7; count of bases not matched to a gene: 4. CDR3 DNA sequence: TGTGCCAGTAGTATTACAGGGGGCGTTGAGCAGTACTTC. Encoded protein: CASSITGGVEQYF.

This chain links TRBV5-1 with TRBJ1-3, with 7 bases fitting TRBD1. CDR1 and CDR2 from the germline V gene are SGHRS and YFSETQ. CDR3 length: 15 amino acids. The V segment lost 4 bases and the J segment 2 bases; nucleotides outside the gene matches: 6. The CDR3 region is CASSTRQGAGNTIYF. CDR3 sequence (DNA): TGCGCCAGCAGCACGAGACAGGGTGCTGGAAACACCATATATTTT.

V usage is TRBV29-1 and J usage is TRBJ2-7; 9 positions agree with TRBD2. The germline V gene has CDR1 SQVTM and CDR2 ANQGSEA. Germline trimming cut 2 bases from V and 9 bases from J; bases unmatched to any gene: 11. CDR3 length equals 14 residues. This chain's CDR3 is CSVEIAGGRTGQYF. CDR3 nucleotides: TGCAGCGTTGAAATTGCGGGAGGGCGAACGGGGCAGTACTTC.

V and J are TRBV7-9 and TRBJ2-1; tentative D call: TRBD2 (5 bases). This CDR3 comprises 18 residues. Germline V lookup: CDR1 SEHNR, CDR2 FQNEAQ (reference sequence). The germline V and J ends were trimmed by 4 bases and 4 bases, with 23 bases remaining between them. Here the CDR3 reads CASSYLPRTGRVYNEQFF. The CDR3 nucleotides are TGTGCCAGCAGCTACTTACCCAGGACTGGGCGGGTTTACAATGAGCAGTTCTTC.

This clone is a singleton in its sample. V and J are TRBV18 and TRBJ1-5, with D possibly TRBD1 on 5 matching bases. Germline CDR1 reads KGHSH; CDR2 reads LQKENI. V lost 2 bases and J 0 bases, leaving 11 bases between the germline ends. The CDR3 runs to 16 residues. CDR3 loop: CASSPFRDLSNQPQHF. The CDR3 DNA follows: TGTGCCAGCTCACCATTCAGGGATCTTAGCAATCAGCCCCAGCATTTT.

This clone has just a few counts. This chain connects TRBV28 to TRBJ1-2, with 12 bases lining up with TRBD1. The CDR3 length is 17 residues. V lost 2 bases and J lost 2; bases outside the gene matches: 6. Germline loops: CDR1 MDHEN, CDR2 SYDVKM. The CDR3 reads CASSLGTGGFKNYGYTF. The DNA for the CDR3 is TGTGCCAGCAGTTTAGGGACAGGGGGCTTCAAGAACTATGGCTACACCTTC.

The rearrangement links TRBV19 to TRBJ2-7, with TRBD1 identical over 7 bases. Germline CDR1 LNHDA, CDR2 SQIVND (reference sequence). The CDR3 is 15 residues long. Germline trimming cut 7 bases from V and 5 bases from J; bases unmatched to any gene: 14. Here the CDR3 DNA reads TGTGCCAGTAACCCTATAGGGGGCTCAACCCACGAGCAGTACTTC. This encodes CASNPIGGSTHEQYF.

This CDR3 is CASSLDRAGYGYTF. DNA of the CDR3: TGCGCCAGCAGCTTGGACAGGGCCGGCTATGGCTACACCTTC. The rearrangement uses TRBV5-1 and TRBJ1-2; perhaps TRBD1 as D (6 bases). The CDR3 runs to 14 residues. The V gene lost 0 bases and the J gene lost 4 bases, with 10 bases spanning the gap. The germline CDR1 and CDR2 sequences are SGHRS and YFSETQ.